This is a list of T cell receptor beta chains from one sample in a study of T cell responses to AZD1222 COVID-19 vaccine. Data came from immunoSEQ multiplex PCR; TCRdb stores just in-frame clones and leaves some out. The sample shows over 150,000 clones, 85% to 90% of them seen only once. The sample was peripheral blood, taken on day 0 of MenACWY control vaccination. The receptors were gathered from an adult in good health. Both conserved end residues are part of each CDR3. The order of the fields is J gene, clone size, D gene, V gene, CDR3 DNA, CDR3 protein. D genes are given only for firm matches. Rows give clone size only sometimes, using once, few, many, or a class for an expanded clone.

j_gene: TRBJ1-3
abundance: -
d_gene: -
v_gene: TRBV3-1/TRBV3-2
CDR3nt: TGTGCCAGCAGCCAAAACCCCTCTGGAAACACCATATATTTT
CDR3aa: CASSQNPSGNTIYF

j_gene: TRBJ1-1
abundance: -
d_gene: -
v_gene: TRBV5-4
CDR3nt: TGTGCCAGCAGCTTGGACACCTACACTGAAGCTTTCTTT
CDR3aa: CASSLDTYTEAFF

j_gene: TRBJ1-1
abundance: -
d_gene: TRBD1
v_gene: TRBV7-9
CDR3nt: TGTGCCAGCAGCCAAAGTGACAGGGGTGAAGCTTTCTTT
CDR3aa: CASSQSDRGEAFF

j_gene: TRBJ1-2
abundance: -
d_gene: TRBD1
v_gene: TRBV10-3
CDR3nt: TGTGCCATCAATAAGGGACAGGGGGATGGCTACACCTTC
CDR3aa: CAINKGQGDGYTF

j_gene: TRBJ2-3
abundance: -
d_gene: TRBD2
v_gene: TRBV11-3
CDR3nt: TGTGCCAGCAGCAAAGACGGGGGGGCCGGGACAGATACGCAGTATTTT
CDR3aa: CASSKDGGAGTDTQYF

j_gene: TRBJ2-2
abundance: -
d_gene: TRBD1
v_gene: TRBV10-3
CDR3nt: TGTGCCATCAGTGAGTCTACACGGACAGGGGTCGGGGAGCTGTTTTTT
CDR3aa: CAISESTRTGVGELFF

j_gene: TRBJ1-6
abundance: once
d_gene: TRBD1
v_gene: TRBV6-5
CDR3nt: TGTGCCAGCAGCCTCGACAGGGATTCACCCCTCCACTTT
CDR3aa: CASSLDRDSPLHF

j_gene: TRBJ1-1
abundance: once
d_gene: TRBD1
v_gene: TRBV6-5
CDR3nt: TGTGCCAGCAGTTCCGGAGTCGGACAGGGTGTTACTGAAGCTTTCTTT
CDR3aa: CASSSGVGQGVTEAFF

j_gene: TRBJ2-1
abundance: once
d_gene: TRBD2
v_gene: TRBV19
CDR3nt: TGTGCCAGTAGACCCCGGACTAGCGAGTACAATGAGCAGTTCTTC
CDR3aa: CASRPRTSEYNEQFF

j_gene: TRBJ1-5
abundance: once
d_gene: TRBD1
v_gene: TRBV18
CDR3nt: TGTGCCAGCTCGTTGGGGACAGGGGGAAGCAATCAGCCCCAGCATTTT
CDR3aa: CASSLGTGGSNQPQHF

j_gene: TRBJ1-6
abundance: -
d_gene: -
v_gene: TRBV2
CDR3nt: TGTGCCAGCAGTTCGAGGACTGATAATTCACCCCTCCACTTT
CDR3aa: CASSSRTDNSPLHF

j_gene: TRBJ1-1
abundance: -
d_gene: -
v_gene: TRBV6-2/TRBV6-3
CDR3nt: TGTGCCAGCAGTCAAGTGTTAGCTGAAGCTTTCTTT
CDR3aa: CASSQVLAEAFF

j_gene: TRBJ1-2
abundance: -
d_gene: TRBD1
v_gene: TRBV25-1
CDR3nt: TGTGCCAGCAGCGCCTGGGACAGGGACGGCTACACCTTC
CDR3aa: CASSAWDRDGYTF

j_gene: TRBJ1-2
abundance: -
d_gene: TRBD1
v_gene: TRBV6-4
CDR3nt: TGTGCCAGCAGTGATGGTAACAGGGGTCGGAACTATGGCTACACCTTC
CDR3aa: CASSDGNRGRNYGYTF

j_gene: TRBJ2-3
abundance: -
d_gene: -
v_gene: TRBV7-2
CDR3nt: TGTGCCAGCAGCTTAGCAACGCTGGGAGCCCTCAGCCACGGTACGCAGTATTTT
CDR3aa: CASSLATLGALSHGTQYF

j_gene: TRBJ1-1
abundance: few
d_gene: TRBD1
v_gene: TRBV6-2/TRBV6-3
CDR3nt: TGTGCCAGCAGTTACACGATCGGGACAGGCATCATGAACACTGAAGCTTTCTTT
CDR3aa: CASSYTIGTGIMNTEAFF

j_gene: TRBJ2-7
abundance: -
d_gene: -
v_gene: TRBV5-1
CDR3nt: TGCGCCAGCGGGCGGGACGGGAGCTCCTACGAGCAGTACTTC
CDR3aa: CASGRDGSSYEQYF

j_gene: TRBJ2-2
abundance: once
d_gene: -
v_gene: TRBV2
CDR3nt: TGTGCCAGCGACGGGGGTCTGGCCGGGGAGCTGTTTTTT
CDR3aa: CASDGGLAGELFF

j_gene: TRBJ2-2
abundance: -
d_gene: -
v_gene: TRBV7-2
CDR3nt: TGTGCCAGCAGTCCAGGGAGTCGGAACACCGGGGAGCTGTTTTTT
CDR3aa: CASSPGSRNTGELFF

j_gene: TRBJ2-7
abundance: few
d_gene: TRBD2
v_gene: TRBV9
CDR3nt: TGTGCCAGCAGCCCCCGGACTAGCGGGAGGGGCGAGCAGTACTTC
CDR3aa: CASSPRTSGRGEQYF

j_gene: TRBJ2-5
abundance: -
d_gene: -
v_gene: TRBV18
CDR3nt: TGTGCCAGCTCACCAGCCGGGATGGAGACCCAGTACTTC
CDR3aa: CASSPAGMETQYF

j_gene: TRBJ2-5
abundance: -
d_gene: TRBD2
v_gene: TRBV2
CDR3nt: TGTGCCAGCAGTCCGGGACTAGCTGATCAAGAGACCCAGTACTTC
CDR3aa: CASSPGLADQETQYF

j_gene: TRBJ1-2
abundance: -
d_gene: -
v_gene: TRBV28
CDR3nt: TGTGCCACCCCCGGGACGGGAGGCTACACCTTC
CDR3aa: CATPGTGGYTF

j_gene: TRBJ2-3
abundance: once
d_gene: TRBD1
v_gene: TRBV7-2
CDR3nt: TGTGCCAGCAGCTTCGACAGGGGAGGCACAGATACGCAGTATTTT
CDR3aa: CASSFDRGGTDTQYF

j_gene: TRBJ2-5
abundance: once
d_gene: -
v_gene: TRBV23-1
CDR3nt: TGCGCCAGCAGCCTTAGGGCGACTTCAAGGGGACCCTCTGGGCGAGAGACCCAGTACTTC
CDR3aa: CASSLRATSRGPSGRETQYF

j_gene: TRBJ1-4
abundance: -
d_gene: TRBD1
v_gene: TRBV5-1
CDR3nt: TGCGCCAGCAACCCACAGGGGGGGGATGAAAAACTGTTTTTT
CDR3aa: CASNPQGGDEKLFF

j_gene: TRBJ1-1
abundance: -
d_gene: -
v_gene: TRBV5-1
CDR3nt: TGCGCCAGCAGCGAAACCCCCGGGACCGAGTTCGCTTTCTTT
CDR3aa: CASSETPGTEFAFF

j_gene: TRBJ2-1
abundance: -
d_gene: -
v_gene: TRBV11-3
CDR3nt: TGTGCCAGCAGCCCCGGTTCCTACAATGAGCAGTTCTTC
CDR3aa: CASSPGSYNEQFF

j_gene: TRBJ2-2
abundance: once
d_gene: TRBD2
v_gene: TRBV7-6
CDR3nt: TGTGCCAGCAGCTTACTATCCGGGGGAGGGACGGGCAACACCGGGGAGCTGTTTTTT
CDR3aa: CASSLLSGGGTGNTGELFF

j_gene: TRBJ2-7
abundance: -
d_gene: TRBD1
v_gene: TRBV4-1
CDR3nt: TGCGCCAGCAGCCCCGGGACAGTCGGCTACGAGCAGTACTTC
CDR3aa: CASSPGTVGYEQYF

j_gene: TRBJ2-1
abundance: -
d_gene: -
v_gene: TRBV28
CDR3nt: TGTGCCAGCAGCCGGGGAGATAGGGATGAGCAGTTCTTC
CDR3aa: CASSRGDRDEQFF

j_gene: TRBJ1-1
abundance: -
d_gene: -
v_gene: TRBV3-1/TRBV3-2
CDR3nt: TGTGCCAGCAGCCAATTCTCCGGACAGGAAGCTTTCTTT
CDR3aa: CASSQFSGQEAFF

j_gene: TRBJ1-5
abundance: few
d_gene: -
v_gene: TRBV21-1
CDR3nt: TGTGCCAGCAGCAAGTGGGTTTGGGGGGCCCAGCATTTT
CDR3aa: CASSKWVWGAQHF

j_gene: TRBJ1-1
abundance: -
d_gene: -
v_gene: TRBV5-6
CDR3nt: TGTGCCAGCAGCCTGCCCCTCAGGGACACTGAAGCTTTCTTT
CDR3aa: CASSLPLRDTEAFF

j_gene: TRBJ1-1
abundance: -
d_gene: TRBD1
v_gene: TRBV6-1
CDR3nt: TGTGCCAGCAGTGGAGACAGGGGAGGTGGAGGGGACACTGAAGCTTTCTTT
CDR3aa: CASSGDRGGGGDTEAFF

j_gene: TRBJ1-3
abundance: few
d_gene: -
v_gene: TRBV18
CDR3nt: TGTGCCAGCTCACCAGTGAGGACCCTTGGAAACACCATATATTTT
CDR3aa: CASSPVRTLGNTIYF

j_gene: TRBJ2-1
abundance: once
d_gene: -
v_gene: TRBV7-2
CDR3nt: TGTGCCAGCAGCTTAGCGTACGGGAGCTACAATGAGCAGTTCTTC
CDR3aa: CASSLAYGSYNEQFF

j_gene: TRBJ1-2
abundance: few
d_gene: -
v_gene: TRBV28
CDR3nt: TGTGCCAGCAGTTGGGACTTCTTC
CDR3aa: CASSWDFF

j_gene: TRBJ1-2
abundance: -
d_gene: -
v_gene: TRBV30
CDR3nt: TGTGCCTGGAGTGGGGGGAGCTACACCTTC
CDR3aa: CAWSGGSYTF

j_gene: TRBJ1-1
abundance: -
d_gene: -
v_gene: TRBV5-6
CDR3nt: TGTGCCAGCAGCCGGGTGACGGGGGTGACTGAAGCTTTCTTT
CDR3aa: CASSRVTGVTEAFF

j_gene: TRBJ1-6
abundance: -
d_gene: -
v_gene: TRBV7-2
CDR3nt: TGTGCCAGCAGCCTCCCGCAATCACCCCTCCACTTT
CDR3aa: CASSLPQSPLHF

j_gene: TRBJ2-3
abundance: -
d_gene: TRBD2
v_gene: TRBV18
CDR3nt: TGTGCCAGCTCACACCGAAATGGCGGGGGGATTGGCACAGATACGCAGTATTTT
CDR3aa: CASSHRNGGGIGTDTQYF

j_gene: TRBJ1-2
abundance: -
d_gene: TRBD1
v_gene: TRBV9
CDR3nt: TGTGCCAGCAGCGGGCCGCTCTGGACAGGGGGGAGTTTTGGCTACACCTTC
CDR3aa: CASSGPLWTGGSFGYTF

j_gene: TRBJ2-5
abundance: -
d_gene: -
v_gene: TRBV5-6
CDR3nt: TGTGCCAGCAGCATGAGTGTTGTTCAAGAGACCCAGTACTTC
CDR3aa: CASSMSVVQETQYF

j_gene: TRBJ1-2
abundance: -
d_gene: TRBD1
v_gene: TRBV24-1
CDR3nt: TGTGCCACCAGTGAATGGACAGGGGCTAACTATGGCTACACCTTC
CDR3aa: CATSEWTGANYGYTF

j_gene: TRBJ2-1
abundance: -
d_gene: -
v_gene: TRBV11-2
CDR3nt: TGTGCCAGCAGCTACCTAACCGGGAGCACCTACAATGAGCAGTTCTTC
CDR3aa: CASSYLTGSTYNEQFF

j_gene: TRBJ1-5
abundance: -
d_gene: -
v_gene: TRBV5-1
CDR3nt: TGCGCCAGCAGGTTGACAGAGAATCAGCCCCAGCATTTT
CDR3aa: CASRLTENQPQHF

j_gene: TRBJ2-1
abundance: -
d_gene: -
v_gene: TRBV7-8
CDR3nt: TGTGCCAGCAGCCCCCATGGTAGCGCGGAGGGTGAGCAGTTCTTC
CDR3aa: CASSPHGSAEGEQFF